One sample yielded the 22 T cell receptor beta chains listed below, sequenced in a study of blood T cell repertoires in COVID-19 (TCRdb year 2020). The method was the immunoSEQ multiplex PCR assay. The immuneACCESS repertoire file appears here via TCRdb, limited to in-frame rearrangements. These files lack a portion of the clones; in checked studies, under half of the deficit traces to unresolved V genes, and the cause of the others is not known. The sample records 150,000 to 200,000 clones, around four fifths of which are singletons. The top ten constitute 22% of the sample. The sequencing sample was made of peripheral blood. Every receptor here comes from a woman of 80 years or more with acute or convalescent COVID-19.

Here the CDR3 reads CASSPWPYRDEQYF. In DNA form, the CDR3 reads TGTGCCAGCTCACCCTGGCCTTACAGGGACGAGCAGTACTTC. The chain employs TRBV18 and TRBJ2-7; D might be TRBD1 (6 bases). The germline gives CDR1 KGHSH, CDR2 LQKENI. The germline V and J ends were trimmed by 3 bases and 5 bases, with 14 bases remaining between them. This CDR3 has 14 amino acids.

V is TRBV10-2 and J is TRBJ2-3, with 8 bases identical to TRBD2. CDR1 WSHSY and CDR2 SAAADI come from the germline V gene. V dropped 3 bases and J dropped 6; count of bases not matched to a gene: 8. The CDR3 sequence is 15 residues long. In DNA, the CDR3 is TGCGCCAGCAGTGATTGGACTAGCACTAGGGATACGCAGTATTTT. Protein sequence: CASSDWTSTRDTQYF.

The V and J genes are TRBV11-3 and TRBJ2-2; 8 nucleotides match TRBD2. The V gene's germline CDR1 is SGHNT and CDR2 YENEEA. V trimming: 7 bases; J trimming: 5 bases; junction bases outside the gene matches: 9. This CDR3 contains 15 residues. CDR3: CASTPGGRMTGELFF. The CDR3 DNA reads TGTGCCAGCACCCCCGGCGGGAGGATGACCGGGGAGCTGTTTTTT.

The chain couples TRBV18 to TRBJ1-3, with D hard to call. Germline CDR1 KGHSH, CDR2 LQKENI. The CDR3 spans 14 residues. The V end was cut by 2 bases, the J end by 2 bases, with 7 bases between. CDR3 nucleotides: TGTGCCAGCTCACCAGGGAGGACTGGAAACACCATATATTTT. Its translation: CASSPGRTGNTIYF.

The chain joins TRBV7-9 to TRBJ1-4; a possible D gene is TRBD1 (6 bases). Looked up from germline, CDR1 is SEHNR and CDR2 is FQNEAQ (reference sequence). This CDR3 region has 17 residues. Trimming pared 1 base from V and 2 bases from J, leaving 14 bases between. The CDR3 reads CASSLDRRGRTNEKLFF. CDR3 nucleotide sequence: TGTGCCAGCAGCTTAGACCGCAGGGGACGGACTAATGAAAAACTGTTTTTT.

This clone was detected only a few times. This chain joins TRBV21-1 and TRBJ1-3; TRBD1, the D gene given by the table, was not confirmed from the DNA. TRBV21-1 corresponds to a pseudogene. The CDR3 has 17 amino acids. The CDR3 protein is CASSLQDSSCSGNTIYF. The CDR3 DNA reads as TGTGCCAGCAGCCTCCAGGACAGTTCCTGCTCTGGAAACACCATATATTTT.

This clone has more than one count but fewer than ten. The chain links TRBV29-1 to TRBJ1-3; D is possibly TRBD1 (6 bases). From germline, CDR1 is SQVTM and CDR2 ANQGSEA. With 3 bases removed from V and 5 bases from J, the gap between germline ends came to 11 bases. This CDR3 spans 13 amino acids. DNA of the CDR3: TGCAGCGTTGACGCAGGGGTTAGAAACACCATATATTTT. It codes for CSVDAGVRNTIYF.

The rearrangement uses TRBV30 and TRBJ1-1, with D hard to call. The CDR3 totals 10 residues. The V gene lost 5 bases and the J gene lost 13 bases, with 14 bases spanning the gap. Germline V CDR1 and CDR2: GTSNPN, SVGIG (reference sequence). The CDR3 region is CAWAEAAVFF. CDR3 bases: TGTGCCTGGGCTGAGGCGGCCGTTTTCTTT.

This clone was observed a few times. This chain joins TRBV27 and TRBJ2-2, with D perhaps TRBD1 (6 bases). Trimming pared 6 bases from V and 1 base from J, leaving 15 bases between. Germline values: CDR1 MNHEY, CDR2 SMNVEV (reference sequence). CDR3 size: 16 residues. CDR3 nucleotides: TGTGCCAGCAGGTTTATAGGGACACAGAACACCGGGGAGCTGTTTTTT. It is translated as CASRFIGTQNTGELFF.

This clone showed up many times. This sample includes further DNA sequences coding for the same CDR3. The CDR3 nucleotides read TGTGCCAGCAGCTTACGACTAGCGGGGAGCACAGATACGCAGTATTTT. This encodes CASSLRLAGSTDTQYF. The chain uses TRBV5-4 and TRBJ2-3; 11 bases align to TRBD2. The CDR3 runs 16 residues. The germline gives CDR1 SGHNT, CDR2 YYREEE (reference sequence). The V segment lost 2 bases and the J segment 0 bases; nucleotides outside the gene matches: 2.

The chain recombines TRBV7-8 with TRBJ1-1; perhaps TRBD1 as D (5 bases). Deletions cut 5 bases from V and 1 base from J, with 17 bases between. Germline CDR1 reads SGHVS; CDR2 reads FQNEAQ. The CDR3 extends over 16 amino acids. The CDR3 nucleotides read TGTGCCAGCAGCACGCCTCGGGGGGAACCGAACACTGAAGCTTTCTTT. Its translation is CASSTPRGEPNTEAFF.

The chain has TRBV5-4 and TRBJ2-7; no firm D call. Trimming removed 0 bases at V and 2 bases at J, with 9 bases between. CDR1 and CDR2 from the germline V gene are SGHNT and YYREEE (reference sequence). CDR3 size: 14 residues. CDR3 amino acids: CASSLALPAYEQYF. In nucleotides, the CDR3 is TGTGCCAGCAGCTTGGCTCTCCCTGCCTACGAGCAGTACTTC.

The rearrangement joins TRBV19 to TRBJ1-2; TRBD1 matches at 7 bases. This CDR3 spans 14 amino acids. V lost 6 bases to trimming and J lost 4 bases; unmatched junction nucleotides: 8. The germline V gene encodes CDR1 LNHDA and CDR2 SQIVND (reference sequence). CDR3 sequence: CASSGMTGIYGYTF. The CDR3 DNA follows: TGTGCCAGTAGCGGCATGACAGGGATCTATGGCTACACCTTC.

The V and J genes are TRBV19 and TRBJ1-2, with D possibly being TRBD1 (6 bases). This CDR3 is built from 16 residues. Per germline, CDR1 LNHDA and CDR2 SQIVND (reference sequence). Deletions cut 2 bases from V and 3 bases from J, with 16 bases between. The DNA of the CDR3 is TGTGCCAGTAGTATATCGTCGGGGGGCGGCTACTATGGCTACACCTTC. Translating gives CASSISSGGGYYGYTF.

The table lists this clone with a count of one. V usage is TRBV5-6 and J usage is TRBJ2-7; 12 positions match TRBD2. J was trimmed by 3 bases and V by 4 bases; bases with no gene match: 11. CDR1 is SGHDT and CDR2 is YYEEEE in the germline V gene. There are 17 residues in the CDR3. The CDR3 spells CASSLGTSGRRLYEQYF. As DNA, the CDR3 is TGTGCCAGCAGCCTGGGGACTAGCGGGCGAAGACTCTACGAGCAGTACTTC.

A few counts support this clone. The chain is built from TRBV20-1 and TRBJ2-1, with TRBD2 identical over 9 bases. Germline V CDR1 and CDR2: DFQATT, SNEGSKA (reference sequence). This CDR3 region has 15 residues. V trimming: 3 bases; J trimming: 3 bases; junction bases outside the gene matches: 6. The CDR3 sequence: CSASSGRTGYNEQFF. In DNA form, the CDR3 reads TGCAGTGCTAGTAGCGGGAGAACGGGCTACAATGAGCAGTTCTTC.

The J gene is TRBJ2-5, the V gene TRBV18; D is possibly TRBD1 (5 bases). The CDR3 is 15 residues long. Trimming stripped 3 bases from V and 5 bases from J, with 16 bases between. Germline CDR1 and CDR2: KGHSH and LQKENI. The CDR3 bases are TGTGCCAGCTCACCGCTCGGACAATCTTTTGAGACCCAGTACTTC. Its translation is CASSPLGQSFETQYF.

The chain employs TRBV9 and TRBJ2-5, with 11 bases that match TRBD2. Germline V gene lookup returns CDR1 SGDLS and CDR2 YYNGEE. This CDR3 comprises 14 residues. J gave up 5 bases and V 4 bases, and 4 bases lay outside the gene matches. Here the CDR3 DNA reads TGTGCCAGCAGCCTGGGACTAGCGGCGGAGACCCAGTACTTC. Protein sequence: CASSLGLAAETQYF.

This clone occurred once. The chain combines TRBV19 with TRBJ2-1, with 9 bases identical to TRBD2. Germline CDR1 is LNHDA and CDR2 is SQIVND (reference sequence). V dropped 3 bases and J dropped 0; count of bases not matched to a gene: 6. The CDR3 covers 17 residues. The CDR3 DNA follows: TGTGCCAGTAGTATTAGCGGGAGAGGACTCTCCTACAATGAGCAGTTCTTC. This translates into CASSISGRGLSYNEQFF.

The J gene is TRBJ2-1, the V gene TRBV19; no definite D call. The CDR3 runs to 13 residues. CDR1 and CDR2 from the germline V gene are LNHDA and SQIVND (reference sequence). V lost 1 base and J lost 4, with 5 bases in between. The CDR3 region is CASSIGLYNEQFF. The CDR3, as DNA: TGTGCCAGTAGTATAGGACTTTACAATGAGCAGTTCTTC.

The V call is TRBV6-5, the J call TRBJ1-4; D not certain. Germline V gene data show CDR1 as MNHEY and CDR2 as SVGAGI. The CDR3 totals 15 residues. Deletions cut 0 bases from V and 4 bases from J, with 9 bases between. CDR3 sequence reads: CASSYSTGVNEKLFF. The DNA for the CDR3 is TGTGCCAGCAGTTACTCGACCGGGGTTAATGAAAAACTGTTTTTT.

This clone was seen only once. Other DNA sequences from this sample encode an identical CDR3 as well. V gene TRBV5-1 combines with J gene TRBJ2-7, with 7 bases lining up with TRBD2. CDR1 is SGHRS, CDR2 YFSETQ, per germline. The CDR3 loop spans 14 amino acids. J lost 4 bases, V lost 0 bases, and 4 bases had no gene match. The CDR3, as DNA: TGCGCCAGCAGCTTGGATCTAGCGGTTTACGAGCAGTACTTC. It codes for CASSLDLAVYEQYF.